The 21 T cell receptor beta chains presented below share a single source sample, sequenced in a study of blood T cell repertoires in COVID-19. Using immunoSEQ multiplex PCR, the repertoire was profiled, and TCRdb retains in-frame clones only, with some absent. The sample holds roughly 200,000 clones, about 93% seen once. What was sequenced was peripheral blood. The receptors derive from a man between 45 and 60 years old with acute or convalescent COVID-19.

This chain connects TRBV9 to TRBJ1-1, with 9 bases identical to TRBD1. This CDR3 region has 15 residues. V lost 4 bases to trimming and J lost 1 base; unmatched junction nucleotides: 5. Germline CDR1 is SGDLS and CDR2 is YYNGEE. The CDR3 DNA reads TGTGCCAGCAGCCGTGAGGGACAGGGGAACACTGAAGCTTTCTTT. This gives the protein CASSREGQGNTEAFF.

CDR3 sequence (DNA): TGTGCCAGCAGCCGGGGACAGGGGGCAGAGGAGACCCAGTACTTC. It codes for CASSRGQGAEETQYF. The genes are TRBV4-2 and TRBJ2-5; the match to TRBD1 covers 12 bases. Trimming took 4 bases from V and 5 from J; bases not matched to a gene: 5. CDR1 is LGHNA, CDR2 YNFKEQ, per germline. This CDR3 contains 15 residues.

The chain combines TRBV10-3 with TRBJ2-5; 7 bases fit TRBD1. The CDR3 is made up of 14 amino acids. V lost 6 bases, J lost 5 bases, and 9 bases stayed unmatched. Germline CDR1 ENHRY, CDR2 SYGVKD. CDR3 amino acids: CAISQETGYETQYF. The CDR3 DNA sequence: TGTGCCATCAGCCAAGAGACAGGGTACGAGACCCAGTACTTC.

The table lists this clone with a count of one. V gene TRBV19 combines with J gene TRBJ1-2; 10 nucleotides match TRBD1. V was clipped by 7 bases and J by 4 bases; unmatched bases: 6. CDR1 and CDR2 from the germline V gene are LNHDA and SQIVND (reference sequence). The CDR3 is 14 amino acids. The CDR3 nucleotides are TGTGCCAGTAATGACAGGGGGCGCGGCTATGGCTACACCTTC. This encodes CASNDRGRGYGYTF.

V and J are TRBV4-2 and TRBJ2-2; 9 bases agree with TRBD2. This CDR3 has 16 residues. V was pared by 0 bases and J by 6 bases, with 5 bases of the junction left unmatched. Germline values: CDR1 LGHNA, CDR2 YNFKEQ. The CDR3 DNA reads TGTGCCAGCAGCCAAGATGTTGGGACTAGCTCCGGGGAGCTGTTTTTT. It translates to CASSQDVGTSSGELFF.

The genes are TRBV28 and TRBJ2-5; D is undetermined. V lost 4 bases and J lost 4, with 7 bases in between. Germline CDR1 is MDHEN and CDR2 is SYDVKM. The CDR3 loop spans 12 amino acids. Written as DNA, the CDR3 is TGTGCCAGCAGTTCGTTCCGAGAGACCCAGTACTTC. This translates into CASSSFRETQYF.

J is TRBJ1-5 and V is TRBV28; 7 positions match TRBD1. The CDR3 covers 14 residues. V trimming: 7 bases; J trimming: 5 bases; junction bases outside the gene matches: 8. Germline values: CDR1 MDHEN, CDR2 SYDVKM. The CDR3 sequence: CASTPGTAYQPQHF. CDR3 nucleotides: TGTGCCAGCACCCCTGGGACAGCATATCAGCCCCAGCATTTT.

The V gene is TRBV27, the J gene TRBJ1-2, with D perhaps matching TRBD1 (5 bases). The CDR3 contains 13 residues. CDR1 is MNHEY and CDR2 is SMNVEV in the germline V gene (reference sequence). V lost 3 bases, J lost 7 bases, and 12 bases lay in between. The CDR3 sequence is CASSFEGRGGYTF. CDR3 nucleotides: TGTGCCAGCAGTTTTGAGGGGAGGGGTGGCTACACCTTC.

The V gene is TRBV4-3, the J gene TRBJ1-5; tentatively, D is TRBD1 (5 bases). V shed 2 bases and J shed 4 bases, with 15 bases lying between them. This CDR3 region has 16 residues. The germline gives CDR1 LGHNA, CDR2 YSLEER. The CDR3 DNA reads TGCGCCAGCAGCCAACGTTTGGGGCAGCTAAATCAGCCCCAGCATTTT. Its translation is CASSQRLGQLNQPQHF.

The genes are TRBV28 and TRBJ2-7, with 8 bases lining up with TRBD1. Germline V gives CDR1 MDHEN, CDR2 SYDVKM. This CDR3 spans 14 amino acids. V lost 6 bases and J lost 6; bases outside the gene matches: 10. DNA for the CDR3: TGTGCCAGCAGCTCCCAAGGACAGGGAGGCGAGCAGTACGTC. This gives the protein CASSSQGQGGEQYV.

The V and J genes are TRBV30 and TRBJ2-1; possibly TRBD1 for D (5 bases). The germline V gene encodes CDR1 GTSNPN and CDR2 SVGIG (reference sequence). The CDR3 has 16 amino acids. The V end lost 0 bases, the J end lost 4 bases, and 16 bases lay between the germline ends. The CDR3 bases are TGTGCCTGGAGTGTAGGGAAGCAGGGCGCATACAATGAGCAGTTCTTC. This encodes CAWSVGKQGAYNEQFF.

The chain carries TRBV7-3 and TRBJ2-2, with D possibly being TRBD1 (6 bases). This CDR3 is 14 amino acids long. Germline CDR1 and CDR2: SGHTA and FQGTGA. V was shortened by 7 bases and J by 4 bases, with 13 bases between the two germline ends. CDR3 amino acids: CASKVGASTGELFF. The CDR3 DNA is TGTGCCAGCAAGGTGGGGGCGTCCACCGGGGAGCTGTTTTTT.

This clone was seen a single time. The V and J genes are TRBV5-5 and TRBJ1-1; D not certain. This CDR3 has 13 residues. V was pared by 3 bases and J by 1 base, with 7 bases between. CDR1 is SGHKS and CDR2 is YYEKEE in the germline V gene (reference sequence). The CDR3 here is CASSSTGNTEAFF. The DNA of the CDR3 is TGTGCCAGCAGCTCCACTGGGAACACTGAAGCTTTCTTT.

V and J are TRBV9 and TRBJ1-1; D uncertain. V was shortened by 4 bases and J by 3 bases, with 13 bases between the two germline ends. The germline CDR1 and CDR2 sequences are SGDLS and YYNGEE. This CDR3 is 14 amino acids long. In DNA, the CDR3 is TGTGCCAGCAGCCCCCCGTTGGGCGACACTGAAGCTTTCTTT. Translated: CASSPPLGDTEAFF.

This chain uses TRBV5-8 with TRBJ2-1; TRBD2 matches 7 bases. V shed 2 bases and J 1 base; nucleotides not matched to a gene: 3. Germline V lookup: CDR1 SGHTS, CDR2 YDEGEE. This CDR3 is built from 15 residues. DNA for the CDR3: TGTGCCAGCAGCTTTAGCGGGTATTCCTACAATGAGCAGTTCTTC. Its translation: CASSFSGYSYNEQFF.

This clone was seen only once. This sequence joins TRBV3-1 (or the pseudogene TRBV3-2) and TRBJ2-5, with 8 bases lining up with TRBD2. In germline, CDR1 is LGHDT, CDR2 YNNKEL (reference sequence). V was clipped by 4 bases and J by 1 base; unmatched bases: 5. The CDR3 contains 15 residues. CDR3 loop: CASSLTSDFQETQYF. CDR3 bases: TGTGCCAGCAGCCTGACTAGCGACTTCCAAGAGACCCAGTACTTC.

This clone came up a few times. The V and J genes are TRBV28 and TRBJ1-5, with TRBD1 matching 7 bases. The CDR3 loop spans 15 amino acids. The V gene's germline CDR1 is MDHEN and CDR2 SYDVKM. J gave up 3 bases and V 6 bases, and 8 bases lay outside the gene matches. CDR3 DNA: TGTGCCAGCAGAGCAGGGGGACAGTCCAATCAGCCCCAGCATTTT. Translating gives CASRAGGQSNQPQHF.

The V and J genes are TRBV5-5 and TRBJ2-7, with a possible D match to TRBD1 (5 bases). The CDR3 has 14 residues. The germline V and J ends were trimmed by 4 bases and 0 bases, with 11 bases remaining between them. Germline loops: CDR1 SGHKS, CDR2 YYEKEE (reference sequence). CDR3: CASSLQGSSYEQYF. DNA for the CDR3: TGTGCCAGCAGCCTGCAGGGCAGCTCCTACGAGCAGTACTTC.

V gene TRBV3-1 (or the pseudogene TRBV3-2) combines with J gene TRBJ1-2; D call uncertain. Per germline, CDR1 LGHDT and CDR2 YNNKEL (reference sequence). The CDR3 sequence is 13 residues long. V gave up 1 base and J gave up 7 bases, with 10 bases separating them. CDR3 DNA sequence: TGTGCCAGCAGCCAAGGACTCCGGGGTGGCTACACCTTC. Translation: CASSQGLRGGYTF.

For the CDR3, the DNA is TGTGCCAGCACCATACGGAGGTTTAACACCGGGGAGCTGTTTTTT. This codes for CASTIRRFNTGELFF. This chain links TRBV7-9 with TRBJ2-2, with TRBD2 as a possible D gene (5 bases). V lost 7 bases, J lost 2 bases, and 14 bases lay in between. CDR3 length: 15 amino acids. CDR1 is SEHNR and CDR2 is FQNEAQ in the germline V gene (reference sequence).

This clone has a single count. V is TRBV30 and J is TRBJ2-7, with 10 bases that match TRBD1. J gave up 6 bases and V 5 bases, and 7 bases lay outside the gene matches. Germline V gene data show CDR1 as GTSNPN and CDR2 as SVGIG (reference sequence). This CDR3 spans 13 amino acids. The CDR3 loop reads CAWADRGPREQYF. The CDR3, as DNA: TGTGCCTGGGCCGACAGGGGGCCCCGCGAGCAGTACTTC. Looking up the rest from reference TRBV30 and TRBJ2-7 gives the full variable domain: SQTIHQWPATLVQPVGSPLSLECTVEGTSNPNLYWYRQAAGRGLQLLFYSVGIGQISSEVPQNLSASRPQDRQFILSSKKLLLSDSGFYLCAWADRGPREQYFGPGTRLTVT.